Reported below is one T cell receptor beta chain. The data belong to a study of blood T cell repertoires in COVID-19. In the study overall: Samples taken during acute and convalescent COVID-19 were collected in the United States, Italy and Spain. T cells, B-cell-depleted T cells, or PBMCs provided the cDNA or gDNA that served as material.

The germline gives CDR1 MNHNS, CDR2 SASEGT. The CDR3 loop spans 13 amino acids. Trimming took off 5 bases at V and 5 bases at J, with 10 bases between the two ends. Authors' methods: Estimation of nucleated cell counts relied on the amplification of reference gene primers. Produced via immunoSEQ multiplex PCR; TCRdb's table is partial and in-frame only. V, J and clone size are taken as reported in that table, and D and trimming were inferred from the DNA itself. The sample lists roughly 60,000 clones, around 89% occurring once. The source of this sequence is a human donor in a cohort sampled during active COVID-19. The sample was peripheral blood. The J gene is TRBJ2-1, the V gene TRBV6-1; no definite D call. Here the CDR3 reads CASSPSFNNEQFF. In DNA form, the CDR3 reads TGTGCCAGCAGTCCCTCCTTTAACAATGAGCAGTTCTTC.